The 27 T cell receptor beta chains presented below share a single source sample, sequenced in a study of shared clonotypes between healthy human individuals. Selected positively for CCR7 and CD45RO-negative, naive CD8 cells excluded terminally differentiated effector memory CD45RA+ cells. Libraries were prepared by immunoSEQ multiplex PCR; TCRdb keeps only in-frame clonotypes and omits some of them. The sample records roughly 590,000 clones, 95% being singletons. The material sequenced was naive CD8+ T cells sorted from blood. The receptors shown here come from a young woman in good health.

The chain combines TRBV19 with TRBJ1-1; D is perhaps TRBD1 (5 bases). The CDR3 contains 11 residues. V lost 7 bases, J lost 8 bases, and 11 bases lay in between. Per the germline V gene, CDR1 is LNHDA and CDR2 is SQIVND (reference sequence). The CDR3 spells CASKQEGEAFF. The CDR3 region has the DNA TGTGCCAGTAAACAGGAGGGAGAAGCTTTCTTT.

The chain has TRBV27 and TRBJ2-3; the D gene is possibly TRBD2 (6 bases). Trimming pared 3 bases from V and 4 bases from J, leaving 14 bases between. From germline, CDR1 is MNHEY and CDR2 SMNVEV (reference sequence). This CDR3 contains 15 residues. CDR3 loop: CASSFSGLHADTQYF. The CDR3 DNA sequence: TGTGCCAGCAGTTTTAGCGGACTCCACGCAGATACGCAGTATTTT.

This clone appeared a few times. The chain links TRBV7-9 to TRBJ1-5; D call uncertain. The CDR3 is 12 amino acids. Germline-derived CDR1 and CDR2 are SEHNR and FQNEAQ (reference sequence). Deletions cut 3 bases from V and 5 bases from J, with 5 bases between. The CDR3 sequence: CASSLQYQPQHF. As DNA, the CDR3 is TGTGCCAGCAGCTTGCAATATCAGCCCCAGCATTTT.

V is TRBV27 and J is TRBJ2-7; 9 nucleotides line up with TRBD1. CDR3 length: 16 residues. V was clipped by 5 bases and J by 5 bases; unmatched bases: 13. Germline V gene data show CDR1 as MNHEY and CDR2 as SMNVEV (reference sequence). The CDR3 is CASSRSPGTGLDEQYF. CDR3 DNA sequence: TGTGCCAGCAGTCGCTCCCCCGGGACAGGGCTGGACGAGCAGTACTTC.

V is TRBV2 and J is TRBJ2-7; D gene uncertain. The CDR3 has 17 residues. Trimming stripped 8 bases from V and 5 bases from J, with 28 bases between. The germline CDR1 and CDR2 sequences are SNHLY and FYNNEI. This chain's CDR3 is CASSLPRAQALSDEQYF. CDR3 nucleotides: TGTGCCAGCTCGCTTCCCCGGGCGCAGGCCCTTAGTGACGAGCAGTACTTC.

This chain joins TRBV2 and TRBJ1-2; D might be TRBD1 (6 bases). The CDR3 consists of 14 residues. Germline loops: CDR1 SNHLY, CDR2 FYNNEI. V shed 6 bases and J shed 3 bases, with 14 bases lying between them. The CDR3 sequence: CASRGGLYDYGYTF. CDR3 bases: TGTGCCAGCAGAGGGGGGCTTTACGACTATGGCTACACCTTC.

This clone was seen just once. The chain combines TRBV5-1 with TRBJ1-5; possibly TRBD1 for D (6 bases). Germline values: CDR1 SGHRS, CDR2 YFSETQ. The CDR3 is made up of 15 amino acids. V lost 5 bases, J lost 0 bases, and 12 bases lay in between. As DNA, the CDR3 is TGCGCCAGCAGTCTGGACAGCCCTAGCAATCAGCCCCAGCATTTT. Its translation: CASSLDSPSNQPQHF.

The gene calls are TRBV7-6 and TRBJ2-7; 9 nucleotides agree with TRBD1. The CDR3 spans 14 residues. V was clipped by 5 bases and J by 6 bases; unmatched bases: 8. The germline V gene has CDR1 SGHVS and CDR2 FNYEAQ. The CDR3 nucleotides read TGTGCCAGCAGCACCCCGACAGGGGGAAGCGAGCAGTACTTC. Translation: CASSTPTGGSEQYF.

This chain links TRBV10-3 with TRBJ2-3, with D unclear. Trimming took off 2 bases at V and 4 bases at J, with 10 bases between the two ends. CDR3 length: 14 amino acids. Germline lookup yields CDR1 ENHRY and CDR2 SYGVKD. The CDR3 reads CAISEPTGADTQYF. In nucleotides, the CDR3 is TGTGCCATCAGTGAGCCCACGGGCGCAGATACGCAGTATTTT.

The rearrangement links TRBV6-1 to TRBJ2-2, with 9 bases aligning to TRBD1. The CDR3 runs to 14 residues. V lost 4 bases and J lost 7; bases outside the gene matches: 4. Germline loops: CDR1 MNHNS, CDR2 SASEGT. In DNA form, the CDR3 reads TGTGCCAGCAGTGTTGACAGGGGGAACGGGGAGCTGTTTTTT. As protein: CASSVDRGNGELFF.

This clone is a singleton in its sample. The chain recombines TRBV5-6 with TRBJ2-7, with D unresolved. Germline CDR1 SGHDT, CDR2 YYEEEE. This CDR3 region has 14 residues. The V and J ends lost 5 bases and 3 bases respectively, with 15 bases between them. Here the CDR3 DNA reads TGTGCCAGCAGTAACGGATCCAAGGGCTACGAGCAGTACTTC. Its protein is CASSNGSKGYEQYF.

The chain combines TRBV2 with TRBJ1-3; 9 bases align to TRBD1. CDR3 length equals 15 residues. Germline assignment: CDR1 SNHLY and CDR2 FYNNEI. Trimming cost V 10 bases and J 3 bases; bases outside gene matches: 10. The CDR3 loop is CATPNRGLSGNTIYF. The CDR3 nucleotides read TGTGCCACACCAAACAGGGGGCTGAGTGGAAACACCATATATTTT.

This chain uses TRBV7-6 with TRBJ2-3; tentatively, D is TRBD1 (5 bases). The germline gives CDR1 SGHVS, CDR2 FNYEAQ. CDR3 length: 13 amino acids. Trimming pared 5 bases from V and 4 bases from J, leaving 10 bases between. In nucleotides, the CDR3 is TGTGCCAGCAGCCCGAGCAGGGCAGATACGCAGTATTTT. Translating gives CASSPSRADTQYF.

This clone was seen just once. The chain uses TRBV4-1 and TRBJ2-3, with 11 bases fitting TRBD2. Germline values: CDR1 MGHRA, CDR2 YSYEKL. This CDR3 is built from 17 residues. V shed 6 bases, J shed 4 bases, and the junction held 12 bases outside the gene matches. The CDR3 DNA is TGCGCCAGCAGATCCTCTACTAGCGGGAGATATCCAGATACGCAGTATTTT. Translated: CASRSSTSGRYPDTQYF.

CDR3 residues: CTNNMGEGTTLPQPQHF. The CDR3 DNA follows: TGCACGAACAATATGGGGGAGGGGACTACACTCCCTCAGCCCCAGCATTTT. V gene TRBV29-1 combines with J gene TRBJ1-5; a possible D gene is TRBD1 (5 bases). Germline V gene data show CDR1 as SQVTM and CDR2 as ANQGSEA. This CDR3 has 17 residues.

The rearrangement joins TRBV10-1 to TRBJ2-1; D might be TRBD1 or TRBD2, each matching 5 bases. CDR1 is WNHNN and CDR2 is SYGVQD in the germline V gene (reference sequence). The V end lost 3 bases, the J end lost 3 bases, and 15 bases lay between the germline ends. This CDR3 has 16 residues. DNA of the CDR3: TGCGCCAGCAGTGAAGGCCGGGACGCCGGCTACAATGAGCAGTTCTTC. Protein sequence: CASSEGRDAGYNEQFF.

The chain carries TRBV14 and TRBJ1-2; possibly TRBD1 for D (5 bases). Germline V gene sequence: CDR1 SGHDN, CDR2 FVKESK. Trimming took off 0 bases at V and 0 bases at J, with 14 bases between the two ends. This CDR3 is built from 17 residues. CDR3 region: CASSQDPRGESNYGYTF. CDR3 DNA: TGTGCCAGCAGCCAAGATCCGCGGGGGGAATCTAACTATGGCTACACCTTC.

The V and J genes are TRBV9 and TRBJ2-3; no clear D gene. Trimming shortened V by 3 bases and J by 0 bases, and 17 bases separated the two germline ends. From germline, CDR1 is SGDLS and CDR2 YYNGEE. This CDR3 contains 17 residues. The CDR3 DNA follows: TGTGCCAGCAGCGAGGCGTATGGTAGCCTCAGCACAGATACGCAGTATTTT. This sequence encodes CASSEAYGSLSTDTQYF.

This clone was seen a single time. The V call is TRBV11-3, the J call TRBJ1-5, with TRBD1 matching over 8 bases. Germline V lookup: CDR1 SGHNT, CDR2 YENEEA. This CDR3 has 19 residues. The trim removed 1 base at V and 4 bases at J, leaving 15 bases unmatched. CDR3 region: CASSLAHNRAGGLNQPQHF. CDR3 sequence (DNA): TGTGCCAGCAGCTTAGCTCACAACAGGGCAGGGGGCCTGAATCAGCCCCAGCATTTT.

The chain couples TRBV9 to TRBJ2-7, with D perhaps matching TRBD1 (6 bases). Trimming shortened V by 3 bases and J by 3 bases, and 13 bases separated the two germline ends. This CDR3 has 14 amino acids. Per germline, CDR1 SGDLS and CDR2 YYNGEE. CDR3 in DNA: TGTGCCAGCAGCGGCCGGGACAACATCTACGAGCAGTACTTC. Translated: CASSGRDNIYEQYF.

The chain's CDR3 is CASSWTGEGIQPQHF. Written as DNA, the CDR3 is TGTGCCAGCAGTTGGACAGGGGAGGGTATACAGCCCCAGCATTTT. The chain has TRBV28 and TRBJ1-5, with TRBD1 matching 9 bases. This CDR3 has 15 residues. Germline lookup yields CDR1 MDHEN and CDR2 SYDVKM. The J segment lost 7 bases and the V segment lost 4 bases, leaving 8 bases of the junction unmatched.

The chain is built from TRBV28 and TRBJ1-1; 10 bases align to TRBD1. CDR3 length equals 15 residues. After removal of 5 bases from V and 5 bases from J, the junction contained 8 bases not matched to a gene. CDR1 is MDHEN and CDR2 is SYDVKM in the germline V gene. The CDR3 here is CASSKPTGGWTEAFF. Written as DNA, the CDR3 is TGTGCCAGCAGTAAGCCGACAGGGGGCTGGACTGAAGCTTTCTTT.

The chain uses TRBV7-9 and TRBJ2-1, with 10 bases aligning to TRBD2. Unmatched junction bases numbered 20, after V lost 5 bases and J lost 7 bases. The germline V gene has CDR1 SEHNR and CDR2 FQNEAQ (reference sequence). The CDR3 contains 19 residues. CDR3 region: CASSDPISSGSKAGNEQFF. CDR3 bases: TGTGCCAGCAGCGACCCGATCTCTAGCGGGAGTAAAGCGGGGAATGAGCAGTTCTTC. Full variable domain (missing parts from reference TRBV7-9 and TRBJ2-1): DTGVSQNPRHKITKRGQNVTFRCDPISEHNRLYWYRQTLGQGPEFLTYFQNEAQLEKSRLLSDRFSAERPKGSFSTLEIQRTEQGDSAMYLCASSDPISSGSKAGNEQFFGPGTRLTVL.

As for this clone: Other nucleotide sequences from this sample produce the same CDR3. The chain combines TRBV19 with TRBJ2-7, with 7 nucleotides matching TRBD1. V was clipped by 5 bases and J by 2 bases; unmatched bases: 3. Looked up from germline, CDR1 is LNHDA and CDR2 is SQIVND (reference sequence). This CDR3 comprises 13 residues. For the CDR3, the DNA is TGTGCCAGTAGTCCGGGGACAGCCTACGAGCAGTACTTC. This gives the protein CASSPGTAYEQYF. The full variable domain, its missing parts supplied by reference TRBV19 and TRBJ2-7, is DGGITQSPKYLFRKEGQNVTLSCEQNLNHDAMYWYRQDPGQGLRLIYYSQIVNDFQKGDIAEGYSVSREKKESFPLTVTSAQKNPTAFYLCASSPGTAYEQYFGPGTRLTVT.

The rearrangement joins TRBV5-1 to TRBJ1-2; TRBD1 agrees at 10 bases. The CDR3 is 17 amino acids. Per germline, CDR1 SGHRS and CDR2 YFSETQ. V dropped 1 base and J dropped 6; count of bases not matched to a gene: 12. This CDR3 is CASSLTPGQGFEHGYTF. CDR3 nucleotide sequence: TGCGCCAGCAGCTTGACCCCGGGACAGGGGTTTGAGCATGGCTACACCTTC.

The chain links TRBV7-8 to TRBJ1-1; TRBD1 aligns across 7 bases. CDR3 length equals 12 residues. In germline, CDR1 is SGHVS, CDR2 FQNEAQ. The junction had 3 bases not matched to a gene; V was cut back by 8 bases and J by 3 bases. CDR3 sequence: CASRGGYTEAFF. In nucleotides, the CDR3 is TGTGCCAGCCGAGGGGGCTACACTGAAGCTTTCTTT.

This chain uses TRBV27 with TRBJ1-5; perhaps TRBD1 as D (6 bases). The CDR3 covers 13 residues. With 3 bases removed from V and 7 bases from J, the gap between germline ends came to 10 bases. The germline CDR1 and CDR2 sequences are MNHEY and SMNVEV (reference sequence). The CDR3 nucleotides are TGTGCCAGCAGTTTGACAGGTCCCCAGCCCCAGCATTTT. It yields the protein CASSLTGPQPQHF.